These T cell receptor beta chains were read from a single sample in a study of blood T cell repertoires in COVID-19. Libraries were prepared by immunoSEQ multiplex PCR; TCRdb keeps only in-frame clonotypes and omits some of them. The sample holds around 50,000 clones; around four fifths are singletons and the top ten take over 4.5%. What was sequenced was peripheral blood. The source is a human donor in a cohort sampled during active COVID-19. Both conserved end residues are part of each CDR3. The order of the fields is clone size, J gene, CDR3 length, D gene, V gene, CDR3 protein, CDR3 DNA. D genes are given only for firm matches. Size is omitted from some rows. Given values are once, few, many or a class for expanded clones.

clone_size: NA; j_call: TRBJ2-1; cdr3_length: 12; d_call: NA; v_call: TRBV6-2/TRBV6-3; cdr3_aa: CASSPRNNEQFF; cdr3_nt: TGTGCCAGCAGCCCGAGGAACAATGAGCAGTTCTTC
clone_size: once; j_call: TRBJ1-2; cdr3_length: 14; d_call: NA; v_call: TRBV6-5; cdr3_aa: CASSYSPRVNGYTF; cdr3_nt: TGTGCCAGCAGTTACTCGCCCAGGGTAAATGGCTACACCTTC
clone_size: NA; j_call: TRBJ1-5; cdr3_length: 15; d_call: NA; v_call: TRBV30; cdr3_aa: CAWSFSGQRNQPQHF; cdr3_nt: TGTGCCTGGAGTTTTTCAGGACAGCGCAATCAGCCCCAGCATTTT
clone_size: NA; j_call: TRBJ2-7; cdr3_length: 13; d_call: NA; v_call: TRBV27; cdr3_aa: CVSRQINSYEQYF; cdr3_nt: TGTGTCAGTAGACAGATCAACTCCTACGAGCAGTACTTC
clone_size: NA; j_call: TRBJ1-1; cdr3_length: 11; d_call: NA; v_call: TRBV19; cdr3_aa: CASSILSEAFF; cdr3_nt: TGTGCCAGTAGTATCCTATCTGAAGCTTTCTTT
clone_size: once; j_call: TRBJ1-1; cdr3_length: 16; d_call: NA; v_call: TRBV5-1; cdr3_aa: CASSLGGAGANTEAFF; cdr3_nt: TGCGCCAGCAGCTTGGGTGGGGCAGGGGCGAACACTGAAGCTTTCTTT
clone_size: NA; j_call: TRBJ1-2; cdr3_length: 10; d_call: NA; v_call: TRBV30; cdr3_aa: CAWSYRGYTF; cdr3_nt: TGTGCCTGGTCCTATCGTGGCTACACCTTC
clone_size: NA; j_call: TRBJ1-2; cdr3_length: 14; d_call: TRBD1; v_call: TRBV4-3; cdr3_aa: CASSRPGQGYGYTF; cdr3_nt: TGCGCCAGCAGCAGACCGGGACAGGGCTATGGCTACACCTTC
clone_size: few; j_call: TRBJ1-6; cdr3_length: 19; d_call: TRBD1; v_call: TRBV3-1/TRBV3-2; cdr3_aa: CASSQENRGHSSYNSPLHF; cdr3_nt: TGTGCCAGCAGCCAAGAGAATAGGGGGCACAGCTCCTATAATTCACCCCTCCACTTT
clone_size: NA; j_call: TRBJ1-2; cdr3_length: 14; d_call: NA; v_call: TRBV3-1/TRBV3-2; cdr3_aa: CASSPFRREHGYTF; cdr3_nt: TGTGCCAGCAGCCCCTTTAGGAGGGAACATGGCTACACCTTC
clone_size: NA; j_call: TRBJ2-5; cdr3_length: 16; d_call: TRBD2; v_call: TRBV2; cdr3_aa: CASSKASRGVQETQYF; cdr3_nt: TGTGCCAGCAGCAAAGCCTCCCGGGGGGTCCAAGAGACCCAGTACTTC
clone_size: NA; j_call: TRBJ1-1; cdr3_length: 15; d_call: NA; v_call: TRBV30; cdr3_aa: CAWSPPPLGNSEAFF; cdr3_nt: TGTGCCTGGAGTCCACCTCCCCTCGGTAACTCTGAAGCTTTCTTT
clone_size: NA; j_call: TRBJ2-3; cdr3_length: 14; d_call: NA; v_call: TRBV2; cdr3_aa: CASSDGGPPDTQYF; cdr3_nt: TGTGCCAGCAGTGACGGGGGGCCGCCAGATACGCAGTATTTT
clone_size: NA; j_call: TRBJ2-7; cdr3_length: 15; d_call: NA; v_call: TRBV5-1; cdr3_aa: CASSFSAGPFIEQYF; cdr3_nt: TGCGCCAGCAGCTTTTCCGCAGGGCCCTTCATCGAGCAGTACTTC
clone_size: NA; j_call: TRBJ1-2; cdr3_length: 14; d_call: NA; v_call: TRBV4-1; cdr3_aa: CASSQEGSSYGYTF; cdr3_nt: TGCGCCAGCAGCCAAGAGGGCAGCAGCTATGGCTACACCTTC
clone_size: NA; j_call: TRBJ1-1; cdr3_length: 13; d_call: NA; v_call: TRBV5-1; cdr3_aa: CASSLDLGPEAFF; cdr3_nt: TGCGCCAGCAGCTTGGATTTGGGGCCTGAAGCTTTCTTT
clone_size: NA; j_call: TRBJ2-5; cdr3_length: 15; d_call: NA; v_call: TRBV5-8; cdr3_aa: CASSLIANAQETQYF; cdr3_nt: TGTGCCAGCAGCTTGATAGCTAACGCCCAAGAGACCCAGTACTTC
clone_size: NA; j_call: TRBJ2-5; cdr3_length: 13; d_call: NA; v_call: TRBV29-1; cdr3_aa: CSGSGTYQETQYF; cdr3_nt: TGCAGCGGCTCAGGGACATACCAAGAGACCCAGTACTTC
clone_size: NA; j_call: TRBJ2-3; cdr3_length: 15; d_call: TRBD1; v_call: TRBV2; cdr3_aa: CASTPGQGPADTQYF; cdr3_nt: TGTGCCAGCACTCCCGGACAGGGGCCGGCAGATACGCAGTATTTT
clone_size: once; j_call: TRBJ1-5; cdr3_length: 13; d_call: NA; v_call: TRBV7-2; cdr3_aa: CASSPRNTPKQHF; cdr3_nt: TGTGCCAGCAGCCCCCGAAACACCCCGAAACAGCATTTT
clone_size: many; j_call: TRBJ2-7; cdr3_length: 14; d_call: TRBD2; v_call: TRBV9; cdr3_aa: CASSGAGDASEQYF; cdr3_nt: TGTGCCAGCAGCGGAGCGGGAGACGCCTCCGAGCAGTACTTC
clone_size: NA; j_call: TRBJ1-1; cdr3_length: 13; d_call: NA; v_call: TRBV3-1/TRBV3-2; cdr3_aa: CASSRNRGAEAFF; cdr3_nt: TGTGCCAGCAGCCGAAACCGAGGCGCTGAAGCTTTCTTT
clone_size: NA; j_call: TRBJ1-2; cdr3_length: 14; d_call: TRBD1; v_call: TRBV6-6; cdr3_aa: CASRDRASNYGYTF; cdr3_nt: TGTGCCAGCAGGGACAGGGCCTCTAACTATGGCTACACCTTC
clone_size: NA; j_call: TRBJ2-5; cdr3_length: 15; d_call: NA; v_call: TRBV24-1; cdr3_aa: CATSDRQGFEETQYF; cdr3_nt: TGTGCCACCAGTGATAGGCAGGGGTTTGAGGAGACCCAGTACTTC
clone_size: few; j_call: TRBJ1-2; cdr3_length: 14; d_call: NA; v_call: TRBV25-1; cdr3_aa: CASSESTEFYGYTF; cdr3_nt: TGTGCCAGCAGTGAATCTACCGAGTTCTATGGCTACACCTTC
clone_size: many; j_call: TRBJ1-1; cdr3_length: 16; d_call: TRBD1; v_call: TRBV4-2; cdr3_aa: CASSQMGLTGGTEAFF; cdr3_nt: TGTGCCAGCAGCCAAATGGGCCTAACAGGGGGTACTGAAGCTTTCTTT
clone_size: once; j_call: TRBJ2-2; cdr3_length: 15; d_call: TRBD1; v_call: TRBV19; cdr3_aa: CASSIADRDTGELFF; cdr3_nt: TGTGCCAGTAGTATAGCGGACAGGGACACCGGGGAGCTGTTTTTT
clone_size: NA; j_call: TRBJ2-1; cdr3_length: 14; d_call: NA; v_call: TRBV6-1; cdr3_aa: CASSEARFYNEQFF; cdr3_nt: TGTGCCAGCAGTGAAGCGCGGTTTTACAATGAGCAGTTCTTC
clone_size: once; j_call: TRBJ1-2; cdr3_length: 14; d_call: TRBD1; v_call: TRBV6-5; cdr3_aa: CASSNHGTDHGYTF; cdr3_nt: TGTGCCAGCAGTAACCACGGGACAGATCATGGCTACACCTTC
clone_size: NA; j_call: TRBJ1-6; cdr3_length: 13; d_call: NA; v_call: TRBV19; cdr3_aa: CASSIELRAPLHF; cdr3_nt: TGTGCCAGTAGTATAGAGCTTCGGGCACCCCTCCACTTT
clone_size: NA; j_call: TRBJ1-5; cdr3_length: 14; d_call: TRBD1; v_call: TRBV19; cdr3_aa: CASSSTGVNQPQHF; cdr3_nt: TGTGCCAGTAGCTCGACAGGGGTCAATCAGCCCCAGCATTTT
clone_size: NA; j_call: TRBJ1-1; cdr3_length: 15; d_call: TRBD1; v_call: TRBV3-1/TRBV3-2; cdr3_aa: CASSSRDRGNTEAFF; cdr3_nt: TGTGCCAGCAGCTCCCGAGACAGGGGGAACACTGAAGCTTTCTTT
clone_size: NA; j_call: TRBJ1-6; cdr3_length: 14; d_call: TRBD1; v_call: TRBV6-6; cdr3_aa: CASSYSGTVSPLHF; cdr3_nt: TGTGCCAGCAGTTACTCGGGGACAGTGTCACCCCTCCACTTT
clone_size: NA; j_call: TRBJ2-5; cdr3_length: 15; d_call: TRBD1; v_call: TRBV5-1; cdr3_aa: CASSPGTAMQETQYF; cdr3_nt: TGCGCCAGCAGCCCCGGGACAGCGATGCAAGAGACCCAGTACTTC
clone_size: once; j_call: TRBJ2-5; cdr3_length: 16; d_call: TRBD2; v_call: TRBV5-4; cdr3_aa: CASSLDLRGGYETQYF; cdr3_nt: TGTGCCAGCAGCTTGGACTTGCGGGGGGGTTATGAGACCCAGTACTTC
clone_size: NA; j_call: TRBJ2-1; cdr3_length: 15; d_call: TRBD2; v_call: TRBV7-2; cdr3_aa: CASSLASGGRDEQFF; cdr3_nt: TGTGCCAGCAGCTTAGCTAGCGGGGGGCGCGATGAGCAGTTCTTC
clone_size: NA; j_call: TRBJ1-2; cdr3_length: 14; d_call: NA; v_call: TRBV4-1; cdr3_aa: CASSPDSSGYGYTF; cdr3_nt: TGCGCCAGCAGCCCGGACTCCTCAGGCTATGGCTACACCTTC
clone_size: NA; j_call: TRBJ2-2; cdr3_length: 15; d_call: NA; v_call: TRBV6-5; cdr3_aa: CASSPRKVETGELFF; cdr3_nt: TGTGCCAGCAGTCCGCGGAAAGTGGAAACCGGGGAGCTGTTTTTT
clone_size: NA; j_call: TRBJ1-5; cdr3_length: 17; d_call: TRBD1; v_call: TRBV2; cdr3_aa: CASSELALGTGVRPQHF; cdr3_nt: TGTGCCAGCAGTGAGTTGGCTTTGGGGACAGGGGTCCGGCCCCAGCATTTT
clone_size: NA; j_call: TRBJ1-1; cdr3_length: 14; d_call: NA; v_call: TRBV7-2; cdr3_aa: CASTPRGIYTEAFF; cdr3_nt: TGTGCCAGCACTCCCAGGGGTATATACACTGAAGCTTTCTTT
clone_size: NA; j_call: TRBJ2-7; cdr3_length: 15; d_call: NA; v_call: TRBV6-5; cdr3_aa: CASSYTQGTGYEQYF; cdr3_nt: TGTGCCAGCAGTTACACACAGGGAACCGGCTACGAGCAGTACTTC
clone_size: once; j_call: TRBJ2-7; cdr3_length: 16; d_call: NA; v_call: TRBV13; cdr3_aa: CASSTGETRSSYEQYF; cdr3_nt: TGTGCCAGCAGCACTGGTGAGACGAGGAGCTCCTACGAGCAGTACTTC
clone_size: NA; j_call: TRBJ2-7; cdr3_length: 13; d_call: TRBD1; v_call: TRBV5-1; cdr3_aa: CARGTGMDGEQYF; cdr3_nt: TGCGCCAGGGGGACAGGGATGGATGGCGAGCAGTACTTC
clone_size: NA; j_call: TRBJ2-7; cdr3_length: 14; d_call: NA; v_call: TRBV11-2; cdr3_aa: CASSSLGGTYEQYF; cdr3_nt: TGTGCCAGCAGCTCCCTGGGCGGGACCTACGAGCAGTACTTC
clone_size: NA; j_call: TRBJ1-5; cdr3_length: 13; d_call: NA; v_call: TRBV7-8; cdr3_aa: CASSLDLRQPQHF; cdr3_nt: TGTGCCAGCAGCTTAGATCTACGGCAGCCCCAGCATTTT
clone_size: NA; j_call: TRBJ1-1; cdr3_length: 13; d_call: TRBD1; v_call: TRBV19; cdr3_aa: CASSLDRGRTTFF; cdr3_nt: TGTGCCAGTAGTTTGGACAGGGGGCGTACAACTTTCTTT
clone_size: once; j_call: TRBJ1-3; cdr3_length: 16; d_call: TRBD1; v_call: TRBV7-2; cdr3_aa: CASSPGQGGSGNTIYF; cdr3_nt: TGTGCCAGCAGCCCAGGACAGGGGGGCTCTGGAAACACCATATATTTT
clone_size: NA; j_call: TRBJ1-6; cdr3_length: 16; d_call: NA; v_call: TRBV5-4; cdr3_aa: CASSLGQDGRNSPLHF; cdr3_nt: TGTGCCAGCAGCTTGGGACAGGACGGGCGGAATTCACCCCTCCACTTT
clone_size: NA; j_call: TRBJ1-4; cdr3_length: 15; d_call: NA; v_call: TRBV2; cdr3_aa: CASTQQGLVQEKLFF; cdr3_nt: TGTGCCAGCACCCAACAGGGTTTAGTTCAGGAAAAACTGTTTTTT
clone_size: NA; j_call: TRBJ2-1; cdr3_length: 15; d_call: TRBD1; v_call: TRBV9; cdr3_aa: CASSVRDRAVNEQFF; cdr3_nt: TGTGCCAGCAGCGTAAGGGACAGGGCGGTAAATGAGCAGTTCTTC
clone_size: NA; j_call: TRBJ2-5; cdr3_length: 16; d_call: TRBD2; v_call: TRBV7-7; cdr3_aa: CASSLASGFGSETQYF; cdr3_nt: TGTGCCAGCAGCTTAGCTAGCGGGTTTGGATCAGAGACCCAGTACTTC
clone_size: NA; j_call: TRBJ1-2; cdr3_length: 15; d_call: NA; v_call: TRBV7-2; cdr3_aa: CASSLAPGTLYGYTF; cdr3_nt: TGTGCCAGCAGCTTAGCACCCGGGACACTCTATGGCTACACCTTC
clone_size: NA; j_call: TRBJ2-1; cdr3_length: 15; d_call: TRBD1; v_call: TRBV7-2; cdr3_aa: CASSFFRTGPNEQFF; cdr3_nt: TGTGCCAGCAGCTTTTTTCGGACAGGTCCCAATGAGCAGTTCTTC
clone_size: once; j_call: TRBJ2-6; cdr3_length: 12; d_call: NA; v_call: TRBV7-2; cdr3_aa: CARRSGANVLTF; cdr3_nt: TGTGCCCGCCGGTCAGGGGCCAACGTCCTGACTTTC
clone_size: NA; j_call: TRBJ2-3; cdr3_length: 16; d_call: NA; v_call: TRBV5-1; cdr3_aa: CASSLDGGSSRDTQYF; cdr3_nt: TGCGCCAGCAGCTTGGACGGGGGATCGTCCCGAGATACGCAGTATTTT